The T cell receptor beta chain described here comes from a study of blood T cell repertoires in COVID-19. Study-level background: Researchers got acute and convalescent COVID-19 samples from the United States, Italy and Spain. T cells, B-cell-depleted T cells, or PBMCs provided the cDNA or gDNA that served as material.

This CDR3 spans 11 amino acids. Trimming pared 9 bases from V and 9 bases from J, leaving 12 bases between. The germline gives CDR1 SNHLY, CDR2 FYNNEI. In the study's own analysis: The assay estimated nucleated cells by amplifying reference gene primers. Assay: immunoSEQ multiplex PCR; the TCRdb copy retains only in-frame clones and omits some. V, J and clone size were drawn from that table, and D and trimming were deduced from the DNA. The sample carries approximately 100,000 clones, more than 75% recorded once. This rearrangement joins TRBV2 to TRBJ1-3, with D possibly being TRBD1 (5 bases). The TCR was taken from a human donor in a cohort sampled during active COVID-19. The sequenced sample was peripheral blood. CDR3 sequence (DNA): TGTGCCAGAGAGGGGAGGGGCACCATATATTTT. As protein: CAREGRGTIYF. Full variable domain (rest looked up from reference TRBV2 and TRBJ1-3): EPEVTQTPSHQVTQMGQEVILRCVPISNHLYFYWYRQILGQKVEFLVSFYNNEISEKSEIFDDQFSVERPDGSNFTLKIRSTKLEDSAMYFCAREGRGTIYFGEGSWLTVV.